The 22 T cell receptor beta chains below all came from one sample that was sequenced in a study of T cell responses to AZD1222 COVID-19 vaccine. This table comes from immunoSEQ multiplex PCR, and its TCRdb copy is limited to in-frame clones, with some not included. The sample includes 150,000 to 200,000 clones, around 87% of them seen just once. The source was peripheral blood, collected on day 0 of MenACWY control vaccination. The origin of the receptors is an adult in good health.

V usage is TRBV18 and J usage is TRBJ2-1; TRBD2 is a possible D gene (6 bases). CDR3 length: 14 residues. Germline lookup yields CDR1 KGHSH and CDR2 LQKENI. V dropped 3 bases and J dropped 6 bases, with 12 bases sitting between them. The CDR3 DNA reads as TGTGCCAGCTCACCCGACGTGGGGGGCAATGAGCAGTTCTTC. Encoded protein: CASSPDVGGNEQFF. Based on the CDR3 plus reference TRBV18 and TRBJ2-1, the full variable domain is NAGVMQNPRHLVRRRGQEARLRCSPMKGHSHVYWYRQLPEEGLKFMVYLQKENIIDESGMPKERFSAEFPKEGPSILRIQQVVRGDSAAYFCASSPDVGGNEQFFGPGTRLTVL.

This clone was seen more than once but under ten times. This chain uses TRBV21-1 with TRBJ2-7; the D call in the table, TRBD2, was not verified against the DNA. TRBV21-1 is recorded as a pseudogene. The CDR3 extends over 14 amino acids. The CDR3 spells CASSNGTTPYEQYF. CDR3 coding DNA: TGTGCCAGCAGCAATGGGACTACACCCTACGAGCAGTACTTC.

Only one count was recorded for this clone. DNA of the CDR3: TGTGCCAGCAGGGACACGGGACTCCCAGATACGCAGTATTTT. This translates into CASRDTGLPDTQYF. This chain links TRBV9 with TRBJ2-3; D possibly corresponds to TRBD2 (6 bases). Germline V gene data show CDR1 as SGDLS and CDR2 as YYNGEE. This CDR3 is built from 14 residues. V dropped 5 bases and J dropped 4 bases, with 14 bases sitting between them.

CDR3 protein: CASSYGQGYQPQHF. CDR3 DNA sequence: TGTGCCAGCAGTTATGGACAGGGTTACCAGCCCCAGCATTTT. This chain joins TRBV28 and TRBJ1-5; TRBD1 matches at 8 bases. J was trimmed by 7 bases and V by 4 bases; bases with no gene match: 6. The CDR3 extends over 14 amino acids. CDR1 is MDHEN and CDR2 is SYDVKM in the germline V gene.

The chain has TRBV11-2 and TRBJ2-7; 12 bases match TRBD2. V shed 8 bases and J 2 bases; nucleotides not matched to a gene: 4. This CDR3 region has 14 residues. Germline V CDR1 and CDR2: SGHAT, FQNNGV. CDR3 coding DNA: TGTGCCAGCGGGTCTAGCGGGAGGGCCTACGAGCAGTACTTC. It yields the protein CASGSSGRAYEQYF.

In nucleotides, the CDR3 is TGTGCCAGCGCCGGGACAGGAGATAACTATGGCTACACCTTC. Its translation is CASAGTGDNYGYTF. The gene calls are TRBV6-5 and TRBJ1-2; 8 bases line up with TRBD1. The CDR3 consists of 14 residues. Trimming removed 8 bases from V and 1 base from J; junction bases left unmatched: 6. Germline CDR1 reads MNHEY; CDR2 reads SVGAGI.

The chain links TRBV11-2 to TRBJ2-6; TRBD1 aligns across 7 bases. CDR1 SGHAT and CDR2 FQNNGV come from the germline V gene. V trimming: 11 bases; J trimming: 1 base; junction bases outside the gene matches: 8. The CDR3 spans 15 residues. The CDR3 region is CASQDRSSGANVLTF. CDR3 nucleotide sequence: TGTGCCTCCCAGGACAGGTCGTCTGGGGCCAACGTCCTGACTTTC.

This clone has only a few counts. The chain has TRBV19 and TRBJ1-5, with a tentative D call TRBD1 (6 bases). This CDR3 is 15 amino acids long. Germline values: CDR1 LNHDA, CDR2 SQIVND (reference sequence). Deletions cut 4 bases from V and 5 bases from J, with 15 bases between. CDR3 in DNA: TGTGCCAGTAGTAGCCGCACAGGGACGCATCAGCCCCAGCATTTT. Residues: CASSSRTGTHQPQHF.

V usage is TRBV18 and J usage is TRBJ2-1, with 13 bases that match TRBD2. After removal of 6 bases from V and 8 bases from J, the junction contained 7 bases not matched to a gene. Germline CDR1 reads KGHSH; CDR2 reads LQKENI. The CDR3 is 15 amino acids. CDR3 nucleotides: TGTGCCAGCTCCCCCGGGACTAGCGGGGTGGATGAGCAGTTCTTC. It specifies CASSPGTSGVDEQFF.

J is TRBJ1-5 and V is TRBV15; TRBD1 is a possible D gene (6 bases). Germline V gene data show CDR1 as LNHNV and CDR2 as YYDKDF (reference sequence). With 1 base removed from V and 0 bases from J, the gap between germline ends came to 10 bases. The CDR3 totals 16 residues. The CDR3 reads CATSRGKGGSNQPQHF. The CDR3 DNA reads TGTGCCACCAGCAGAGGGAAGGGGGGTAGCAATCAGCCCCAGCATTTT. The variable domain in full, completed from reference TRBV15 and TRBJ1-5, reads DAMVIQNPRYQVTQFGKPVTLSCSQTLNHNVMYWYQQKSSQAPKLLFHYYDKDFNNEADTPDNFQSRRPNTSFCFLDIRSPGLGDTAMYLCATSRGKGGSNQPQHFGDGTRLSIL.

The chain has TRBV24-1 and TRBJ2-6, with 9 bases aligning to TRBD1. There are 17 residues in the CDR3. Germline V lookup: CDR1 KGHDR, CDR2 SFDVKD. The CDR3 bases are TGTGCGTCCCCGAAACGGGACAGGGTCTCTGGGGCCAACGTCCTGACTTTC. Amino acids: CASPKRDRVSGANVLTF.

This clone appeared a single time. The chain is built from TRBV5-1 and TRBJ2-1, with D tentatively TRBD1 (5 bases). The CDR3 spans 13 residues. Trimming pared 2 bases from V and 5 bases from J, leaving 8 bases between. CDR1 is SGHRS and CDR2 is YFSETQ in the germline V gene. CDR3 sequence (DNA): TGCGCCAGCAGCTTCCCGACAGACAATGAGCAGTTCTTC. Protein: CASSFPTDNEQFF. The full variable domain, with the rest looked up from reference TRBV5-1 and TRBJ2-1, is KAGVTQTPRYLIKTRGQQVTLSCSPISGHRSVSWYQQTPGQGLQFLFEYFSETQRNKGNFPGRFSGRQFSNSRSEMNVSTLELGDSALYLCASSFPTDNEQFFGPGTRLTVL.

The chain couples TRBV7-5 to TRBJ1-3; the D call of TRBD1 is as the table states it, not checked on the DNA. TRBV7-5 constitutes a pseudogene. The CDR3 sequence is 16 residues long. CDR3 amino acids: CVRSRRGQGCGNTIYF. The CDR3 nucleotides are TGTGTCAGAAGCCGCAGGGGACAGGGATGCGGAAACACCATATATTTT.

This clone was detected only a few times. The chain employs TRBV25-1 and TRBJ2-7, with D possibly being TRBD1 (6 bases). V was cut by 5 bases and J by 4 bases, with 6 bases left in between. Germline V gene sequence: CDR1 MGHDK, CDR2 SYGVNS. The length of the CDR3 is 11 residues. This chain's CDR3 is CASSQGYEQYF. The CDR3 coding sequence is TGTGCCAGCAGTCAGGGGTACGAGCAGTACTTC.

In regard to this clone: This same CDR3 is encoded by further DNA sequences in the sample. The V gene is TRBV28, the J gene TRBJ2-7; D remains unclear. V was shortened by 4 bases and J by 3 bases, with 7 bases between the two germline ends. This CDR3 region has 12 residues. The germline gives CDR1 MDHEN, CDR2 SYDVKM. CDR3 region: CASSSSIYEQYF. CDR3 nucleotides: TGTGCCAGCAGTTCGTCCATCTACGAGCAGTACTTC. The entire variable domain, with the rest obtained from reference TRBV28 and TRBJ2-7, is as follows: DVKVTQSSRYLVKRTGEKVFLECVQDMDHENMFWYRQDPGLGLRLIYFSYDVKMKEKGDIPEGYSVSREKKERFSLILESASTNQTSMYLCASSSSIYEQYFGPGTRLTVT.

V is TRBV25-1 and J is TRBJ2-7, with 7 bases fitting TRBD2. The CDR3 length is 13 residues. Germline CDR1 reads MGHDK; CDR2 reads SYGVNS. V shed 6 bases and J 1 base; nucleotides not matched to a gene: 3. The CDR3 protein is CASRGGVSYEQYF. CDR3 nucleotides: TGTGCCAGCAGGGGGGGGGTTTCCTACGAGCAGTACTTC.

The CDR3 reads CAGGGSYNEQFF. In DNA, the CDR3 is TGTGCCGGAGGGGGATCCTACAATGAGCAGTTCTTC. The V gene is TRBV2, the J gene TRBJ2-1, with D perhaps TRBD1 or TRBD2 (6 bases each). Germline V lookup: CDR1 SNHLY, CDR2 FYNNEI. V was clipped by 11 bases and J by 1 base, with 9 bases between them. The CDR3 runs to 12 residues.

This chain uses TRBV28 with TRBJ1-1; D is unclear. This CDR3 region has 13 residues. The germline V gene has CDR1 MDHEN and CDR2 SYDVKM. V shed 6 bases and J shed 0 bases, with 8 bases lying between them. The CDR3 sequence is CASSLGMNTEAFF. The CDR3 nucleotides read TGTGCCAGCAGCCTCGGAATGAACACTGAAGCTTTCTTT.

The CDR3 nucleotides read TGTGCCAGCAGCCGAGGACAGGGGAGGAGTACTGAAGCTTTCTTT. Amino acid sequence: CASSRGQGRSTEAFF. The rearrangement joins TRBV7-3 to TRBJ1-1; 9 nucleotides align to TRBD1. CDR3 length: 15 residues. The germline V gene has CDR1 SGHTA and CDR2 FQGTGA. V was clipped by 5 bases and J by 5 bases; unmatched bases: 9.

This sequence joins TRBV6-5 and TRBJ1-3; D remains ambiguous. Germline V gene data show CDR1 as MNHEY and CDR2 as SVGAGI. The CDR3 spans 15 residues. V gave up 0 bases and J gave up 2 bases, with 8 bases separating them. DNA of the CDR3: TGTGCCAGCAGTTACTCGAAGGACGCTGGAAACACCATATATTTT. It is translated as CASSYSKDAGNTIYF.

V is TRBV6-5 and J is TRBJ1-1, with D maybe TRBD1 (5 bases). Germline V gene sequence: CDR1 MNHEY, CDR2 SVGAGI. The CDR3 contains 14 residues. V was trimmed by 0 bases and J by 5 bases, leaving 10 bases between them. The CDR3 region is CASSYSWGGTEAFF. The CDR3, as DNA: TGTGCCAGCAGTTACTCGTGGGGGGGTACTGAAGCTTTCTTT.

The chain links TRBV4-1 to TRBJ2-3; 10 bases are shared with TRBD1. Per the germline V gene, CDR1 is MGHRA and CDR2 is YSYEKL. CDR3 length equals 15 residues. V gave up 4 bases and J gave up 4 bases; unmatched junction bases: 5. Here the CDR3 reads CASSPGQGVADTQYF. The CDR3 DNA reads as TGCGCCAGCAGCCCCGGACAGGGGGTGGCAGATACGCAGTATTTT.